A selection of T cell receptor beta chains follows, all from one sample in a study of pediatric ulcerative colitis. Some clones are missing from TCRdb's copy, which holds only in-frame ones; the method was immunoSEQ multiplex PCR. The sample records about 36,000 clones, approximately 73% being singletons. Sequenced: gut tissue. Receptors originate from a boy younger than 18 with moderate ulcerative colitis. Each CDR3 is given with its conserved first and last residue. A D gene is named only where the DNA matches it firmly. Clone sizes are given selectively: once, few, many, or a class where the clone is expanded.

V,length,D,size,J,DNA,CDR3
TRBV4-3,15,NA,few,TRBJ1-2,TGCGCCAGCAGCCCGGGGCCGGCGGGTGTGGGTGGCTACACCTTC,CASSPGPAGVGGYTF
TRBV28,17,NA,NA,TRBJ2-7,TGTGCCAGCAGTTTCCATCTCGAGGGGTTGGATTCCTACGAGCAGTACTTC,CASSFHLEGLDSYEQYF
TRBV10-2,16,TRBD2,NA,TRBJ2-2,TGCGCCACCCGGCAGGGTAGCGGGACCCGGACCGGGGAGCTGTTTTTT,CATRQGSGTRTGELFF
TRBV21-1,16,NA,NA,TRBJ1-5,TGTGCCAGCAGCAACCGCGCGGTTCTAAGCAATCAGCCCCAGCATTTT,CASSNRAVLSNQPQHF
TRBV11-3,17,NA,NA,TRBJ2-2,TGTGCCAGCAGCTTAGATCCGGGCAGGGGGAACACCGGGGAGCTGTTTTTT,CASSLDPGRGNTGELFF
TRBV5-4,12,NA,NA,TRBJ2-3,TGTGCCAGCAGCACGGACACGGATACGCAGTATTTT,CASSTDTDTQYF
TRBV30,14,TRBD2,NA,TRBJ2-3,TGTGCCTGGAGCCTAGCGGGCGGCACAGATACGCAGTATTTT,CAWSLAGGTDTQYF
TRBV28,16,NA,NA,TRBJ2-2,TGTGCCAGCACCCTGGAGCTAGCGATGTTTACCGGGGAGCTGTTTTTT,CASTLELAMFTGELFF
TRBV7-9,14,TRBD1,few,TRBJ2-7,TGTGCCAGCAGCTCAGTGGGACAGTTCTACGAGCAGTACTTC,CASSSVGQFYEQYF
TRBV4-2,16,NA,NA,TRBJ2-1,TGTGCCAGCAGCCAAGATTTCCAGGGCAACTACAATGAGCAGTTCTTC,CASSQDFQGNYNEQFF
TRBV28,13,NA,NA,TRBJ2-1,TGTGCCAGCAGTTCGGACTTCTACAATGAGCAGTTCTTC,CASSSDFYNEQFF
TRBV12-5,15,TRBD1,NA,TRBJ2-7,TGTGCTAATCGATTCTCCGGGACAGGGGTAGGCGAGCAGTACTTC,CANRFSGTGVGEQYF
TRBV29-1,16,NA,few,TRBJ2-1,TGCAGCGTTGAAGTAGGAGGGACTCCCTCCTACAATGAGCAGTTCTTC,CSVEVGGTPSYNEQFF
TRBV2,12,NA,NA,TRBJ1-2,TGTGCCAGCAGCGTAAACCGGGGTGGCTACACCTTC,CASSVNRGGYTF
TRBV6-6,15,NA,NA,TRBJ2-1,TGTGCCAGCAGTTACGAGTTCAGTTTAGACAATGAGCAGTTCTTC,CASSYEFSLDNEQFF
TRBV13,17,NA,once,TRBJ2-3,TGTGCCAGCATCAGATACCGGGGGACCAAGACCACAGATACGCAGTATTTT,CASIRYRGTKTTDTQYF
TRBV9,16,TRBD2,NA,TRBJ2-3,TGTGCCAGCAGCGCGTCTAGCGGGGGGGCAGAAGATACGCAGTATTTT,CASSASSGGAEDTQYF
TRBV9,15,NA,NA,TRBJ2-1,TGTGCCAGCAGCGTAGGTCCCAGTTTCTACAATGAGCAGTTCTTC,CASSVGPSFYNEQFF
TRBV5-1,16,NA,few,TRBJ1-2,TGCGCCAGCAGCTTGGGACCGGAGGTCACTAACTATGGCTACACCTTC,CASSLGPEVTNYGYTF
TRBV7-9,14,NA,NA,TRBJ2-2,TGTGCCAGCAGCTTAGCTGGGAACACCGGGGAGCTGTTTTTT,CASSLAGNTGELFF
TRBV18,17,NA,NA,TRBJ2-3,TGTGCCAGCTCACCACGGATGACTCTTGTCGGCACAGATACGCAGTATTTT,CASSPRMTLVGTDTQYF
TRBV15,18,TRBD1,few,TRBJ2-1,TGTGCCACCAGCAGAGATGTTCTCGGGACAGGGTCCAGCAATGAGCAGTTCTTC,CATSRDVLGTGSSNEQFF
TRBV29-1,15,NA,few,TRBJ2-7,TGCAGCGTTGTTGATCCGAGGATAACTCCCTACGAGCAGTACTTC,CSVVDPRITPYEQYF
TRBV18,14,NA,NA,TRBJ1-2,TGTGCCAGCTCCATACGGACAGCTAACTATGGCTACACCTTC,CASSIRTANYGYTF